Detailed here is one TCR beta chain. Authors' data handling: Quantification of nucleated cells was approximated via reference gene primer amplification. Repertoires were generated with immunoSEQ multiplex PCR, while TCRdb's copy carries only in-frame clones and drops some. Clone size and the V and J calls come from that table; the DNA yielded D and trimming. The profile covers 250,000 to 350,000 clones, with nearly 90% appearing a single time and less than 2% taken by the ten largest. This sample is drawn from a study of blood T cell repertoires in COVID-19. At the level of the study: Samples came from the United States, Italy and Spain, spanning acute and convalescent COVID-19. T cells, B-cell-depleted T cells, or PBMCs supplied cDNA or gDNA.

Allocation to cohorts depended on clinical history reported by the participants. The sequence was obtained from a woman aged 18-29 years with acute COVID-19. Sequencing was performed on PBMCs or T cells enriched from blood (not recorded which).

The CDR3 region has the DNA TGTGCCAGCAGCTTAGGGGCTGGGAGGGAAGAGACCCAGTACTTC. This codes for CASSLGAGREETQYF. This chain connects TRBV13 to TRBJ2-5, with 7 bases lining up with TRBD2. Trimming at V came to 0 bases and at J to 3 bases, leaving 4 bases not matched to a gene. The germline V gene encodes CDR1 PRHDT and CDR2 FYEKMQ (reference sequence). There are 15 residues in the CDR3.